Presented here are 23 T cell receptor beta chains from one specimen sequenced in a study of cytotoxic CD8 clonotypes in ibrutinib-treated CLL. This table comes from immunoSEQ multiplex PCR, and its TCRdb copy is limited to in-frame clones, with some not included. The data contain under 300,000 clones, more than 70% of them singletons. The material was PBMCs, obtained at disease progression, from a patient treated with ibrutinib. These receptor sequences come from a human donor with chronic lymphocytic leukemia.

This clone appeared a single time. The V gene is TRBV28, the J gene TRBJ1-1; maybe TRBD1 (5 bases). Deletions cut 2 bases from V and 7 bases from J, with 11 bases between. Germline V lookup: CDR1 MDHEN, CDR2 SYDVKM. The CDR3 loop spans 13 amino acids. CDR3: CASSLGRGDEAFF. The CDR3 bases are TGTGCCAGCAGTTTAGGTCGGGGCGATGAAGCTTTCTTT.

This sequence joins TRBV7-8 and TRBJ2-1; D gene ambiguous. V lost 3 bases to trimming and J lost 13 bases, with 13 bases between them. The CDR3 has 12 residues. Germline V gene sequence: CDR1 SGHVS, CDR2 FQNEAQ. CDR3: CASSFDNLHQFF. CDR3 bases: TGTGCCAGCAGCTTTGACAACCTCCATCAGTTCTTC.

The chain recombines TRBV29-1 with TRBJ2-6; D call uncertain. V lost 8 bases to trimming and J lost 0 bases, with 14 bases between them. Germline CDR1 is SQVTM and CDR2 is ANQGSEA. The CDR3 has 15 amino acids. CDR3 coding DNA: TGCAGCCTATGGGCATTCCTCTCTGGGGCCAACGTCCTGACTTTC. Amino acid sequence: CSLWAFLSGANVLTF.

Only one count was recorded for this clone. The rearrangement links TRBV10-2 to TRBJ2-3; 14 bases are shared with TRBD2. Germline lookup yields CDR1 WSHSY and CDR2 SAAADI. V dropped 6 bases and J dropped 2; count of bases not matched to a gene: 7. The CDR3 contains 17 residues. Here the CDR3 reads CASSLTSGGAPTDTQYF. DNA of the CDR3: TGCGCCAGCAGCCTGACTAGCGGGGGGGCCCCCACAGATACGCAGTATTTT.

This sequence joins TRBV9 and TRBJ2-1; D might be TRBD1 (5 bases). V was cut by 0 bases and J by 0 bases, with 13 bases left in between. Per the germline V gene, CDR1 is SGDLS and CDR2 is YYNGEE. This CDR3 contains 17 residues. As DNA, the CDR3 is TGTGCCAGCAGCGTAGGCACAGGACCGGGCTCCTACAATGAGCAGTTCTTC. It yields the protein CASSVGTGPGSYNEQFF.

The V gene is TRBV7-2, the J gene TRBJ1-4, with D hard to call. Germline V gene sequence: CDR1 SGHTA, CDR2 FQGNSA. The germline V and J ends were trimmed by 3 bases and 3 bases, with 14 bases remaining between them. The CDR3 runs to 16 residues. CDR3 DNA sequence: TGTGCCAGCAGCTTCGCGCGGCCAAGGGCTAATGAAAAACTGTTTTTT. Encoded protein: CASSFARPRANEKLFF.

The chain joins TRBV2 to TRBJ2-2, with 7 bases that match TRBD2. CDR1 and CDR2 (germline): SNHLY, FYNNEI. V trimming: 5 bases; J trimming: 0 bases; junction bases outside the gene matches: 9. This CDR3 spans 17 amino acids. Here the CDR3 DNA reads TGTGCCAGCAGTTTTCCTACGGGAGGCGCGAACACCGGGGAGCTGTTTTTT. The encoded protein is CASSFPTGGANTGELFF.

The CDR3 loop is CASSVDYGYTF. The CDR3 DNA sequence: TGTGCCAGCAGTGTAGACTATGGCTACACCTTC. The gene calls are TRBV6-1 and TRBJ1-2; no clear D gene. V gave up 4 bases and J gave up 3 bases, with 3 bases separating them. The CDR3 contains 11 residues. CDR1 and CDR2 (germline): MNHNS, SASEGT.

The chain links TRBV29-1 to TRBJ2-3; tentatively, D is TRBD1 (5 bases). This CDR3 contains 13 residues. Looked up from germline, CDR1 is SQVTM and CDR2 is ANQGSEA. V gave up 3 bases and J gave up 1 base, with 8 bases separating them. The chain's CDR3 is CSVDPRGTDTQYF. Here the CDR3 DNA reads TGCAGCGTTGATCCCAGGGGCACAGATACGCAGTATTTT.

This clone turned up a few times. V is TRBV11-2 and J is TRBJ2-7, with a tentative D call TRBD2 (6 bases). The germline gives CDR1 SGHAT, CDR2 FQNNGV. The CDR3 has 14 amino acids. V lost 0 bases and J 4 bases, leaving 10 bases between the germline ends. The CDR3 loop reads CASSLEAGHYEQYF. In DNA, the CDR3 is TGTGCCAGCAGCTTAGAGGCGGGGCATTACGAGCAGTACTTC.

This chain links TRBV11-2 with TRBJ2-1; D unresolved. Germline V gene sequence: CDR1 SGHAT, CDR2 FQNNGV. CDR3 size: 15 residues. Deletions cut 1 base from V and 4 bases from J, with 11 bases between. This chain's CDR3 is CASSLGSTHYNEQFF. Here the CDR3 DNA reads TGTGCCAGCAGCTTAGGGTCGACACATTACAATGAGCAGTTCTTC.

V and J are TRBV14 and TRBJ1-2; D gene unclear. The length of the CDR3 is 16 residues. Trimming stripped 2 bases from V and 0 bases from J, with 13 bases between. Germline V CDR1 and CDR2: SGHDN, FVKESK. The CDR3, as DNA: TGTGCCAGCAGCCAAAATCTGGCGGGAGCTAACTATGGCTACACCTTC. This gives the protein CASSQNLAGANYGYTF.

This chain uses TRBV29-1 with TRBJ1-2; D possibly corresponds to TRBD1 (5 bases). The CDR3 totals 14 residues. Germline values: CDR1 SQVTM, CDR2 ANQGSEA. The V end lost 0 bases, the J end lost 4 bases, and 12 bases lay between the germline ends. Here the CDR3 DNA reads TGCAGCGTTGAAGATCCGGGGCGGGGCTATGGCTACACCTTC. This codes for CSVEDPGRGYGYTF.

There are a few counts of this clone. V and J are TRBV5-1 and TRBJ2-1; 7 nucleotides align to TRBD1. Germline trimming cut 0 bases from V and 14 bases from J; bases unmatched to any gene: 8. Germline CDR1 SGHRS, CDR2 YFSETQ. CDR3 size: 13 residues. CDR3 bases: TGCGCCAGCAGCTTGGTAGAGGGGGCGGAGGAGTTCTTC. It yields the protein CASSLVEGAEEFF.

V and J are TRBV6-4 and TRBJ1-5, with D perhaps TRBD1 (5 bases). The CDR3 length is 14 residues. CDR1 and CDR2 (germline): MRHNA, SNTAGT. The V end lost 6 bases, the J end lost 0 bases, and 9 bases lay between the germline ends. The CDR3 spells CASSSGYSNQPQHF. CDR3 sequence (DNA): TGTGCCAGCAGCTCAGGGTATAGCAATCAGCCCCAGCATTTT.

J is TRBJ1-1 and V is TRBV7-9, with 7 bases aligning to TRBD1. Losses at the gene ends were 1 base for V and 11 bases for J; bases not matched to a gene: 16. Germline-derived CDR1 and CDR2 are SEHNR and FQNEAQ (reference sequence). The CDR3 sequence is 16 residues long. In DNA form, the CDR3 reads TGTGCCAGCAGCTTAGTGTTAGAGACAGGGCCCGTAGAGGCTTTCTTT. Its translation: CASSLVLETGPVEAFF.

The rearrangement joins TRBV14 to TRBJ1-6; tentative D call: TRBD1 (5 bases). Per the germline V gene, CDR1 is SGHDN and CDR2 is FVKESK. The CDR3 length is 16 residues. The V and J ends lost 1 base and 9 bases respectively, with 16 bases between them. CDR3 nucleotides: TGTGCCAGCAGCCAAGGACCGATTACGAGGGGTTCACCCCTCCACTTT. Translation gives CASSQGPITRGSPLHF.

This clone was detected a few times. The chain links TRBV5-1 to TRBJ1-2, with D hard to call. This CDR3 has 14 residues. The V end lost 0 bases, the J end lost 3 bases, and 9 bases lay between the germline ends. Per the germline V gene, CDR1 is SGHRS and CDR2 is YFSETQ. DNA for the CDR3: TGCGCCAGCAGCTTGGATCTCCGAGACTATGGCTACACCTTC. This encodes CASSLDLRDYGYTF.

CDR3 in amino acids: CASSETLRRSEQYF. CDR3 in DNA: TGCGCCAGCAGTGAGACTCTCCGGAGGAGCGAGCAGTACTTC. V is TRBV10-2 and J is TRBJ2-7; D possibly corresponds to TRBD2 (5 bases). The ends were cut back, 2 bases at V and 6 bases at J, with 14 bases in the middle. Germline V gene lookup returns CDR1 WSHSY and CDR2 SAAADI. The CDR3 is 14 amino acids.

The CDR3 DNA sequence: TGCAGCGTCCCCCTCCGGTTAGGGGCTAGCGGGGGCAATGAGCAGTTCTTC. Protein product: CSVPLRLGASGGNEQFF. V and J are TRBV29-1 and TRBJ2-1; 10 nucleotides agree with TRBD2. The V gene end was trimmed by 6 bases and the J gene end by 6 bases; junction bases not matched to a gene: 17. CDR3 length: 17 amino acids. The germline CDR1 and CDR2 sequences are SQVTM and ANQGSEA.

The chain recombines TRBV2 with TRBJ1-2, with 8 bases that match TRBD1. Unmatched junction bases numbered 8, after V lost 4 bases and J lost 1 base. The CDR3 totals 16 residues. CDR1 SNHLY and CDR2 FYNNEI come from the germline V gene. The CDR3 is CASSARQGPHNYGYTF. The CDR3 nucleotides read TGTGCCAGCAGTGCCCGACAGGGGCCTCATAACTATGGCTACACCTTC.

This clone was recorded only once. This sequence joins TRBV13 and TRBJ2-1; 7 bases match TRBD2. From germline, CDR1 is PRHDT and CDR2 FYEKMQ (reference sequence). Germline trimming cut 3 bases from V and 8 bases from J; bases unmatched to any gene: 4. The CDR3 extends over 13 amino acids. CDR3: CASSLAAGDEQFF. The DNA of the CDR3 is TGTGCCAGCAGCTTGGCGGCGGGGGATGAGCAGTTCTTC.

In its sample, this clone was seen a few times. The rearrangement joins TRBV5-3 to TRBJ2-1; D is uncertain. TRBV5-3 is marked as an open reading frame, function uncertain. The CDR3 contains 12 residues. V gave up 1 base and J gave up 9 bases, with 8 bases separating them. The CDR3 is CARSLKRGEQFF. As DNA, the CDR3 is TGTGCCAGAAGCTTGAAGAGAGGTGAGCAGTTCTTC.